This T cell receptor (beta chain) was identified during a study of shared clonotypes between healthy human individuals. General observations from the study: Researchers found naive subsets generally carried larger estimated richness than memory subsets.

TCRdb's copy holds only in-frame clones and misses some; the assay was immunoSEQ multiplex PCR. The sample has about 730,000 clones, around 70% seen once. All of the donors resided in Nashville, Tennessee, and each was a Caucasian adult. Partitioning of CD4+ cells yielded a CD45RA+ naive subset and a CD45RA-negative memory subset. This clone appeared a few times. Its antigen remains unidentified. This receptor was taken from a woman in her twenties or thirties in good health. Sequencing used memory CD4+ T cells sorted from blood. Regarding subset: CD45RA-negative fraction.

In DNA, the CDR3 is TGTGCCTGGATCCCAGCCGGGAGTATAAATGAGCAGTTCTTC. It encodes CAWIPAGSINEQFF. The chain links TRBV30 to TRBJ2-1, with D perhaps TRBD2 (6 bases). Germline V CDR1 and CDR2: GTSNPN, SVGIG (reference sequence). The CDR3 extends over 14 amino acids. V gave up 4 bases and J gave up 7 bases, with 17 bases separating them.